This T cell receptor (beta chain) was recorded in a study of T cells after yellow fever vaccination. Study results and caveats: Highly abundant clonotypes carried over from the bulk population could end up in FACS-sorted repertoires as contaminants. Only a minor proportion of clonotypes was detected across both CD4 and CD8 compartments. Subsequent booster samples again held most clones from primary vaccination (96% CD4, over 80% CD8).

Template-switching 5'RACE yielded the TCR cDNA; a universal primer site and UMIs were added in the process. TCRdb called the 5' RACE reads again in MiXCR, with one record for every CDR3 protein. The table has over 35,000 distinct CDR3 sequences, just under 6.5% seen once; the top ten hold 8% to 13%. V lost 4 bases and J lost 3; bases outside the gene matches: 6. Germline CDR1 reads SGHRS; CDR2 reads YFSETQ. CDR3 length: 16 amino acids. The clonotype originates from a man in his thirties or forties who received the YFV17D yellow fever vaccine. The gene calls are TRBV5-1 and TRBJ2-3; TRBD2 aligns across 12 bases. The sequencing here drew on PBMCs, either bulk or a sorted T-cell subset (CD4+, CD8+, memory, or dextramer-sorted; not recorded which), taken 45 days after the yellow fever booster vaccination. The CDR3 sequence: CASSPRTSGITDTQYF. The DNA for the CDR3 is TGCGCCAGCAGCCCCAGGACTAGCGGGATTACAGATACGCAGTATTTT. The full variable domain, in which reference TRBV5-1 and TRBJ2-3 provide the parts outside the CDR3, is KAGVTQTPRYLIKTRGQQVTLSCSPISGHRSVSWYQQTPGQGLQFLFEYFSETQRNKGNFPGRFSGRQFSNSRSEMNVSTLELGDSALYLCASSPRTSGITDTQYFGPGTRLTVL.